This T cell receptor beta chain was observed in a study of control samples from healthy donors and cancer patients (dated by TCRdb to 2020 to 2021). A note on this clone: Its antigen is currently not known. Base quality data are lacking; no much larger clone is found one base away.

Preparation of the library involved the immunoSEQ multiplex PCR assay. TCRdb took over this immuneACCESS table, retaining in-frame rearrangements with V and J assigned. Such tables are incomplete; in checked studies, under half of the missing clones stem from an unresolved V gene, and the remainder is unexplained. The sample table shows approximately 160,000 clones, and 85% to 95% are seen once. The ten largest clones capture approximately 1.4% of the sample. CDR1 and CDR2 (SEHNR, FQNEAQ) derive from the germline V gene (reference sequence). V is reduced by 5 bases and J by 3 bases, leaving a spacing of 13 bases between them. The CDR3 goes from the cysteine to the phenylalanine over 14 residues. The entry retains the CDR3 DNA only, 42 bases that are in frame from base 1.

What was sequenced was blood. The chain employs TRBV7-9 and TRBJ1-1; confidence is insufficient to name the D gene. This receptor was identified in a woman between 18 and 29 years old in good health. This receptor carries the CDR3 CASSEADSHTEAFF. The nucleotide sequence reads TGTGCCAGCAGCGAGGCTGACTCTCACACTGAAGCTTTCTTT.